The clone carrying this TCR beta chain has a handful of counts. Each molecule of TCR cDNA was tagged with one unique molecular identifier. TCRdb used MiXCR to reprocess the 5' RACE reads, holding one entry per CDR3 protein. The table includes over 85,000 distinct CDR3 sequences, 15% to 20% detected once. This specimen belongs to a study of spatial heterogeneity in lung cancer. Sample time point: blood at routine non-recurrence follow-up after resection. Trimming cost V 5 bases and J 9 bases, with 16 bases left between them. The CDR3 loop spans 13 amino acids. The sample in question was PBMCs, obtained at follow-up. The source is a male donor with early-stage non-small cell lung cancer. This chain uses TRBV12-3 or TRBV12-4 with TRBJ2-5; the D call may be TRBD1 or TRBD2 (5 bases each). The CDR3 coding sequence is TGTGCCAGCAGTCGGGACGGACTCCGGGCCCAGTACTTC. This codes for CASSRDGLRAQYF.